This TCR beta chain was documented in a study of T cell repertoires in cytomegalovirus infection. Each CDR3 protein gets one entry after TCRdb re-called the reads with MiXCR. The profile shows about 450,000 distinct CDR3 sequences, under 40% of them singletons. Trimming stripped 1 base from V and 5 bases from J, with 14 bases between. Per germline, CDR1 DFQATT and CDR2 SNEGSKA (reference sequence). The CDR3 spans 14 residues. Notes on this clonotype: Its antigen is not known.

Overall study results and limits: Summed public TCR beta family frequency identified CMV carriers bearing the relevant HLA.

The gene calls are TRBV20-1 and TRBJ1-2; possible D gene TRBD1, 5 bases. This TCR was sampled from a human donor in good health (CMV status not recorded). Some clones in this sample may be carry-over from other donors' samples. Material for sequencing was PBMCs. The DNA for the CDR3 is TGCAGTGCTAGAGTGGCAGGGACCGAGTATGGCTACACCTTC. Translating gives CSARVAGTEYGYTF.